This T cell receptor (beta chain) was retrieved from a study of breast tumors, draining lymph nodes, adjacent tissues. Findings of the study overall: Most tumor T cells seemingly derive from lymph node, then expand in tumor. Luminal-like breast cancer showed significantly greater tumor-nontumor repertoire similarity than basal-like breast cancer did.

This CDR3 comprises 17 residues. V gave up 1 base and J gave up 3 bases; unmatched junction bases: 7. Axillary draining lymph nodes of breast cancer patients supplied the node samples. TCRdb ran MiXCR on the multiplex PCR reads and lists one entry per CDR3 protein. The sample gives nearly 200,000 distinct CDR3 sequences, around a third of which show up once; 4% to 5.5% is in the top ten. This clonotype showed up many times. Its antigen is unknown. Sequenced: axillary lymph node tissue. The clonotype originates from a female donor with breast cancer. Some clones in this sample may be carry-over from other donors' samples. The gene calls are TRBV12-3 or TRBV12-4 and TRBJ2-2; 8 nucleotides match TRBD1. The CDR3 DNA sequence: TGTGCCAGCAGTTTAGGGTCAGGGGGCGCCGACACCGGGGAGCTGTTTTTT. Its translation: CASSLGSGGADTGELFF.